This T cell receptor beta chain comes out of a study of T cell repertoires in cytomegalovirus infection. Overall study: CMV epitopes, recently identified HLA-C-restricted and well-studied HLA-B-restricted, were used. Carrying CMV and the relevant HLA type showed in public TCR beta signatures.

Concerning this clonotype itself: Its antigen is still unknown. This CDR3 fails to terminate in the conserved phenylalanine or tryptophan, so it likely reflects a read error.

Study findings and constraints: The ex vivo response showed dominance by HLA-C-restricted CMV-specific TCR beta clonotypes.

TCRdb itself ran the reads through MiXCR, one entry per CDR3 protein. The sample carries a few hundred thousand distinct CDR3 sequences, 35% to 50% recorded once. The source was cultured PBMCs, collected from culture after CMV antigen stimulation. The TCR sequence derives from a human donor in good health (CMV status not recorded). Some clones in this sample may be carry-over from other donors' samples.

The CDR3 sequence: CASQGSPYEQYS. In nucleotides, the CDR3 is TGTGCCTCCCAGGGGTCGCCCTACGAGCAGTACTCC. The chain combines TRBV2 with TRBJ2-7; tentative D call: TRBD1 (6 bases). Germline V CDR1 and CDR2: SNHLY, FYNNEI. The CDR3 has 12 residues. V was trimmed by 11 bases and J by 2 bases, leaving 13 bases between them.